This T cell receptor beta chain was documented in a study of cytomegalovirus exposure and HLA in healthy donors. Study-level findings and limits: Likely technical artifact: a cluster of highly shared sequence variants. According to a later analysis, donors in an Asian-associated ancestry cluster reportedly had fewer N-insertions than the 666-donor mean.

The CDR3 covers 10 residues. V lost 7 bases and J lost 5, with 6 bases in between. The germline CDR1 and CDR2 sequences are MNHEY and SVGAGI. Regarding this clone: The antigen remains undetermined.

Use of 60 Vbeta and 13 Jbeta primers characterized the PCR. Measured with immunoSEQ multiplex PCR; TCRdb has only the in-frame clones, and not every one. The table records tens of thousands of clones, more than 70% of them present only once. Sequencing was carried out using PBMCs. This TCR derives from a man between 40 and 49 years old in good health and CMV-seronegative. The chain couples TRBV6-5 to TRBJ2-7; D not certain. The CDR3 bases are TGTGCCAGCATTATCGACGAGCAGTACTTC. Protein: CASIIDEQYF.